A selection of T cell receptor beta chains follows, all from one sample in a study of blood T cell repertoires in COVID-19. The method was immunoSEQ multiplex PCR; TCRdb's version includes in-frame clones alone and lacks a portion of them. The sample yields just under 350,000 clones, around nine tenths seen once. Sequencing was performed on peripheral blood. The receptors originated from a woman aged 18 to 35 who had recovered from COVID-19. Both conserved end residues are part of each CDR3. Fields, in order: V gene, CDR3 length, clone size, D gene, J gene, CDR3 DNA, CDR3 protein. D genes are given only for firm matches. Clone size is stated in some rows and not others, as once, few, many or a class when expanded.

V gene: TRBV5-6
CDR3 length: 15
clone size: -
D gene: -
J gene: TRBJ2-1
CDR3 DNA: TGTGCCAGCAGCTTGGGCTCTTTGAGGGGGAATGAGCAGTTCTTC
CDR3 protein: CASSLGSLRGNEQFF

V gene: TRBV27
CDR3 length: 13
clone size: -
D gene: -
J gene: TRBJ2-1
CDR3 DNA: TGTTCCTTCCCCCTTGTTTCCTACAATGAGCAGTTCTTC
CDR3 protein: CSFPLVSYNEQFF

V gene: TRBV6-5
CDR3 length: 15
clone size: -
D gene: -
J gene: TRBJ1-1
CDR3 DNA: TGTGCCAGCAGTTCCCTCGCGGGGCTTGGCACTGAAGCTTTCTTT
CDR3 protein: CASSSLAGLGTEAFF

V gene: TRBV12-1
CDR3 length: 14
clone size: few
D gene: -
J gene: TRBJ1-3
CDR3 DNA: TGTGCCAGCAGGTCACCCAGCTCTGGAAACACCATATATTTT
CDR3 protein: CASRSPSSGNTIYF

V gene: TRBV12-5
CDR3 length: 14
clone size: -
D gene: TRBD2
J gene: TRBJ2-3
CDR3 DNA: TGTGCTAGTGGGATTAGCGGGAGGGCAGATACGCAGTATTTT
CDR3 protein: CASGISGRADTQYF

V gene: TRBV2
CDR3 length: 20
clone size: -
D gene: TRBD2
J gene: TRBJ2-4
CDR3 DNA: TGTGCCAGCAGTGCACCACTAGCGGGAGGATCCGTAGGAGCCAAAAACATTCAGTACTTC
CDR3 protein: CASSAPLAGGSVGAKNIQYF

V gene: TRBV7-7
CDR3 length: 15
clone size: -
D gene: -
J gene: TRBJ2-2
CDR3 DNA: TGTGCCAGCGGATTACAGGATGCGAACACCGGGGAGCTGTTTTTT
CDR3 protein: CASGLQDANTGELFF

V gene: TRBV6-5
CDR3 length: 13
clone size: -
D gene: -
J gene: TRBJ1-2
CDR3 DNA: TGTGCCAGCAGCTTGACTGAAAACTATGGCTACACCTTC
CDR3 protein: CASSLTENYGYTF

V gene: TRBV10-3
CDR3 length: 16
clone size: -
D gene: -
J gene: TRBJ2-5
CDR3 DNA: TGTGCCATCAGTGATATAAATAGGAGCTTACAAGAGACCCAGTACTTC
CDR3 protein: CAISDINRSLQETQYF

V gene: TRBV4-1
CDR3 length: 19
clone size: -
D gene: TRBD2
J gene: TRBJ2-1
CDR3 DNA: TGCGCCAGCAGCCAAGCCTACCGGGGGGGACTAGCGGGAGAGAATGAGCAGTTCTTC
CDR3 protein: CASSQAYRGGLAGENEQFF

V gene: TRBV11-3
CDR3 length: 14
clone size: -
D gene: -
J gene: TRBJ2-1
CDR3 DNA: TGTGCCAGCAGCTTAGGAGGGCCTCGCAATGAGCAGTTCTTC
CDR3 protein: CASSLGGPRNEQFF

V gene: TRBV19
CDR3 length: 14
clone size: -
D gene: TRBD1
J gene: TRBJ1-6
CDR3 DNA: TGTGCCAGTAGTGCCGGGACAGATAATTCACCCCTCCACTTT
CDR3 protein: CASSAGTDNSPLHF

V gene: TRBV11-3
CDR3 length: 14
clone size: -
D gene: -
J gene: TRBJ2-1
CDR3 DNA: TGTGCCAGCAGCGCCGGGAGCTCCTACAATGAGCAGTTCTTC
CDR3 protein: CASSAGSSYNEQFF

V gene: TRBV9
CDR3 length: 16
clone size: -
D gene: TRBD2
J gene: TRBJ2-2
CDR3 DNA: TGTGCCAGCAGCGTAGGGGCTAGCGGGGGCACCGGGGAGCTGTTTTTT
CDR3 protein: CASSVGASGGTGELFF

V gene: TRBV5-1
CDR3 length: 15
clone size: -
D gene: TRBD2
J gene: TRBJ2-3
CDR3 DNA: TGCGCCAGCAGCTTGAGGCGGGAGGCGGGAGATACGCAGTATTTT
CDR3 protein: CASSLRREAGDTQYF

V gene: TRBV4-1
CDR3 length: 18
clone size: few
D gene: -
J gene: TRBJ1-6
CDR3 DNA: TGCGCCAGCAGCCAAGAGGGACATTCAGGCACGATCGGCTCACCCCTCCACTTT
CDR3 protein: CASSQEGHSGTIGSPLHF

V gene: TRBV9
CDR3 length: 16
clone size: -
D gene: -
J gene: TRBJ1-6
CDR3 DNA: TGTGCCAGCAGCGGGGGAGTTCCCGGGGATCTTTCACCCCTCCACTTT
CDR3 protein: CASSGGVPGDLSPLHF

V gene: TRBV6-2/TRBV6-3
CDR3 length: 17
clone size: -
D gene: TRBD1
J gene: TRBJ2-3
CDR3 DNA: TGTGCCAGCAGTTACCCGACAGGGGGGCCAAGCACAGATACGCAGTATTTT
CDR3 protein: CASSYPTGGPSTDTQYF

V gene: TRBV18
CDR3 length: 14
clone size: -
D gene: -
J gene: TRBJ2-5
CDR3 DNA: TGTGCCAGCTCATCTAAGAATGGAAAAGCGGCCCAGTACTTC
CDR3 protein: CASSSKNGKAAQYF

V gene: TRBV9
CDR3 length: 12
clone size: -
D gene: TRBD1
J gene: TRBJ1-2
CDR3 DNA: TGTGCCAGCAGCGGGACAGGGAATGGCTACACCTTC
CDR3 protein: CASSGTGNGYTF

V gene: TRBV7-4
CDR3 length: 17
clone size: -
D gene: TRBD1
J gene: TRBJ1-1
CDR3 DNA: TGTGCCAGCAGCTTAAGGACAGGGGGCAGCAGGAACACTGAAGCTTTCTTT
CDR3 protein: CASSLRTGGSRNTEAFF

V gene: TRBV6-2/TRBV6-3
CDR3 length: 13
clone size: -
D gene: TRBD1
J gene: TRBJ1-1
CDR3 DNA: TGTGCCAGCAGCCCGGGACAGGGTACCGGAGCTTTCTTT
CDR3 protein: CASSPGQGTGAFF

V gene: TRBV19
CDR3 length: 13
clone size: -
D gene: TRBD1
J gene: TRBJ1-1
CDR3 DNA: TGTGCCAGTAGTATCCAGGGGGCAACTGAAGCTTTCTTT
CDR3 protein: CASSIQGATEAFF

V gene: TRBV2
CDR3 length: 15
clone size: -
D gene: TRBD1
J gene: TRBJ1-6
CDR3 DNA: TGTGCCAGCCTGACAGGGGTTAACAGGGATTCACCCCTCCACTTT
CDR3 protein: CASLTGVNRDSPLHF

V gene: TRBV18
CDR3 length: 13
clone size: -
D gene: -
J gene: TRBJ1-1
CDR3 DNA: TGTGCCAGCTCAGAGACAATCGGTACTGAAGCTTTCTTT
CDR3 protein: CASSETIGTEAFF

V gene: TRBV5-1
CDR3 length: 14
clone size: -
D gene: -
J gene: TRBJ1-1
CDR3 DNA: TGCGCCAGCACAAAAAACAGGGATGGGACTGAAGCTTTCTTT
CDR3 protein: CASTKNRDGTEAFF

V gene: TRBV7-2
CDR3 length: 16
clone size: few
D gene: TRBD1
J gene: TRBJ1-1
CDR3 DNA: TGTGCCAGCAGCTTTCGGTACAGGGGGGAGAACACTGAAGCTTTCTTT
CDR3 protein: CASSFRYRGENTEAFF

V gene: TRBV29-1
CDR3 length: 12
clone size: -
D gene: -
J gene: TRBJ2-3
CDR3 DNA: TGCAGCGTTGAAGACGAGGGAGATACGCAGTATTTT
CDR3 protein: CSVEDEGDTQYF

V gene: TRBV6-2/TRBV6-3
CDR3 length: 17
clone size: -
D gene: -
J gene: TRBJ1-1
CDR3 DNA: TGTGCCAGCAGCGATACGCGGGGTGATTTATGGGACACTGAAGCTTTCTTT
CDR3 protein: CASSDTRGDLWDTEAFF

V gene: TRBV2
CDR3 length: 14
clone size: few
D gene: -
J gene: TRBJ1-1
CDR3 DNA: TGTGCCAGCATCAGGACGGAGGCGAACACTGAAGCTTTCTTT
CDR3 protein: CASIRTEANTEAFF